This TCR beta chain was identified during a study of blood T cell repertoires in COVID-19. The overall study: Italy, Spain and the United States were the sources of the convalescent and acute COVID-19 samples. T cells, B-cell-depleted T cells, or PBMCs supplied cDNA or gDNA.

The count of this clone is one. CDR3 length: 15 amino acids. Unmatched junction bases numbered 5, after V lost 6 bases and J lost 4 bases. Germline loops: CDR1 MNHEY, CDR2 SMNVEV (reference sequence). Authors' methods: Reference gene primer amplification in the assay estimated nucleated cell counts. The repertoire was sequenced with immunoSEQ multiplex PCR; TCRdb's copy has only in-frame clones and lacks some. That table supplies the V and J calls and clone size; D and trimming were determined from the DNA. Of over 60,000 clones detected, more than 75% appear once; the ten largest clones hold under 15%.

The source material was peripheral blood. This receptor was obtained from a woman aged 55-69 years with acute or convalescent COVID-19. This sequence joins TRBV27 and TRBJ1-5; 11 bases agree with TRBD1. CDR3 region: CASRAGTGGNQPQHF. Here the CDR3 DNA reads TGTGCCAGCAGGGCCGGGACAGGGGGGAATCAGCCCCAGCATTTT.